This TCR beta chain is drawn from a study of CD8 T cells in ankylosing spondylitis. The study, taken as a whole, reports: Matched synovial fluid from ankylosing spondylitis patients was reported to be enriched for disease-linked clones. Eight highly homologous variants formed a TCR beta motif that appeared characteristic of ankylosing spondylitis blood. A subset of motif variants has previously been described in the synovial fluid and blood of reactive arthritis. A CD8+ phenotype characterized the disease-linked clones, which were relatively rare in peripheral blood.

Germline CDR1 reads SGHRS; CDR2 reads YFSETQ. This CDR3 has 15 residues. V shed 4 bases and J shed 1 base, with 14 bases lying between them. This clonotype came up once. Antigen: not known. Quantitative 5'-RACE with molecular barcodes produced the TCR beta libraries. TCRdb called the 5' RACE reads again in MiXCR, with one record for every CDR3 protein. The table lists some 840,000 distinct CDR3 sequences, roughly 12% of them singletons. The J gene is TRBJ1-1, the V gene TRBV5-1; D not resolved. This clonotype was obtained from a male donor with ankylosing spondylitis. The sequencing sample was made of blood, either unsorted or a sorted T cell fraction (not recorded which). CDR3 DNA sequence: TGCGCCAGCAGCAAAACCCGGCGAGGGAACACTGAAGCTTTCTTT. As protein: CASSKTRRGNTEAFF.